The sample holds many counts of the clone carrying this TCR beta chain. Its antigen is currently unknown. Trimming removed 5 bases at V and 2 bases at J, with 11 bases between. Germline V gene lookup returns CDR1 DFQATT and CDR2 SNEGSKA (reference sequence). This CDR3 comprises 13 residues. The entry originates in a study of T-cell memory formation after mild COVID-19. Across the whole study: For the most part, TCR clusters were specific to one donor.

The study's findings and limits: There were some responding clones in pre-infection memory, which suggested that cross-reactive memory had joined. Among contracting clones, CD4+ were mainly CM/EM and CD8+ enriched in EMRA.

After 5'RACE with constant-segment primers, TCR alpha and TCR beta cDNA libraries carrying sample barcodes and UMIs were obtained. TCRdb re-called the 5' RACE reads with MiXCR, one entry per CDR3 protein. The sample contains about 30,000 distinct CDR3 sequences, around 10% of which appear only once. Sequences were obtained from PBMCs or a T cell subset sorted from them (not recorded which). The chain combines TRBV20-1 with TRBJ2-3, with D perhaps matching TRBD1 or TRBD2 (5 bases each). The clonotype comes from an adult woman who had mild COVID-19 (a few samples of this study predate the infection). Cell type and time point are not known. The DNA for the CDR3 is TGCAGTGCTCGGGACGGATACACAGATACGCAGTATTTT. Encoded protein: CSARDGYTDTQYF.